A single T cell receptor (beta chain) is shown here with its context. As processed by the authors: For nucleated cells, counts were estimated from reference gene primer amplification. Profiled with immunoSEQ multiplex PCR; TCRdb holds only in-frame clones, not every one. V, J and clone size reflect that table, while D and trimming were determined from the DNA. The profile covers tens of thousands of clones, with approximately 85% appearing a single time and around 7% taken by the ten largest. The record originates from a study of blood T cell repertoires in COVID-19. Overall study context: Samples representing acute and convalescent COVID-19 were sourced from the United States, Italy and Spain. PBMCs, B-cell-depleted T cells, or T cells were the source of the cDNA or gDNA that made up the material.

The sequenced sample consisted of peripheral blood. The clonotype was recovered from a human donor in a cohort sampled during active COVID-19.

Written as DNA, the CDR3 is TGTGCCAGCAGTCCCTCAGGGGGTGTTGGCTACACCTTC. It encodes CASSPSGGVGYTF. The gene calls are TRBV12-3 or TRBV12-4 and TRBJ1-2, with TRBD1 matching 7 bases. The CDR3 extends over 13 amino acids. V shed 5 bases and J 7 bases; nucleotides not matched to a gene: 7.